This TCR beta chain emerged from a study of T cell changes during pregnancy in multiple sclerosis. The CDR3 consists of 14 residues. After removal of 8 bases from V and 3 bases from J, the junction contained 5 bases not matched to a gene. Germline CDR1 ENHRY, CDR2 SYGVKD. The data were produced by immunoSEQ multiplex PCR, yet TCRdb's version contains in-frame clones alone and is incomplete. The sample consists of 4,800 or so clones, 70% to 85% of them appearing once. The material was CD8+ T cells from peripheral blood mononuclear cells, obtained in the second trimester of pregnancy. The TCR comes from a female donor in good health, enrolled as a control in a pregnancy study. V is TRBV10-3 and J is TRBJ2-2; 8 bases are a match to TRBD2. This CDR3 reads CAIGAGGYTGELFF. CDR3 DNA: TGTGCCATCGGGGCGGGAGGTTACACCGGGGAGCTGTTTTTT.